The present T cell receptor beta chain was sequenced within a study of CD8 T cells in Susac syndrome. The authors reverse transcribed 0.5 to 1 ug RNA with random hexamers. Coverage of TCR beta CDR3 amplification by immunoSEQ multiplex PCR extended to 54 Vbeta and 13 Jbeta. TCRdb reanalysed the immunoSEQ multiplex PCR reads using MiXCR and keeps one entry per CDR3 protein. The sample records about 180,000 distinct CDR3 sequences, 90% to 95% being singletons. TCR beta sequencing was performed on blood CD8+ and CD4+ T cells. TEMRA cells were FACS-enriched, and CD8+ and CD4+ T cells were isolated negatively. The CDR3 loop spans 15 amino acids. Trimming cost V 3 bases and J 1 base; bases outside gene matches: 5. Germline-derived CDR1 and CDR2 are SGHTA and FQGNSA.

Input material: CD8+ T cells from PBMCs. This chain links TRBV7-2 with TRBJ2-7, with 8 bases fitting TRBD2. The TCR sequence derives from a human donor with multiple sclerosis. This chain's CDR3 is CASSLWAGGSYEQYF. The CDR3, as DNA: TGTGCCAGCAGCTTGTGGGCGGGGGGTTCCTACGAGCAGTACTTC.